Following are 2 T cell receptor beta chains from one sample sequenced in a study of neoadjuvant anti-PD-1 for oral cavity cancer. TCRdb keeps only in-frame clones here, not all; method: immunoSEQ multiplex PCR. This table has some 15,000 clones, around 64% appearing once. The sample was PBMCs, taken before nivolumab (anti-PD-1) treatment. The receptors stem from a person aged 35 to 85 with oral cavity squamous cell carcinoma.

The CDR3 DNA follows: TGCGCCAGCAGCCAGGGGACAGGGCCTTATAGCAATCAGCCCCAGCATTTT. This translates into CASSQGTGPYSNQPQHF. The chain recombines TRBV4-1 with TRBJ1-5, with 9 bases identical to TRBD1. The V segment lost 3 bases and the J segment 0 bases; nucleotides outside the gene matches: 6. The CDR3 extends over 17 amino acids. Germline assignment: CDR1 MGHRA and CDR2 YSYEKL.

There are a few counts of this clone. The rearrangement joins TRBV2 to TRBJ1-3; D not certain. The V end lost 6 bases, the J end lost 0 bases, and 6 bases lay between the germline ends. The CDR3 sequence is 13 residues long. The germline V gene encodes CDR1 SNHLY and CDR2 FYNNEI. The CDR3 region has the DNA TGTGCCAGCAGCTACATCTCTGGAAACACCATATATTTT. This encodes CASSYISGNTIYF.